The 2 T cell receptor beta chains below were found in one sample sequenced in a study of blood T cell repertoires in COVID-19 (dated by TCRdb to 2020 to 2021). Libraries were made using the immunoSEQ multiplex PCR assay. In TCRdb, the immuneACCESS table is reduced to in-frame sequences with V and J assigned. These tables do not hold every clone; where another copy was compared, an unresolved V gene accounts for under half, and the others remain unexplained. The sample yields hundreds of thousands of clones; around nine tenths were counted once. 1.5% to 2% of the sample lies in the top ten. The sequenced sample was peripheral blood. These receptors originate from a woman aged 25 to 39 with COVID-19, enrolled during active disease.

V and J are TRBV7-9 and TRBJ1-2; TRBD1 matches 9 bases. CDR3 length equals 14 residues. V shed 7 bases and J 2 bases; nucleotides not matched to a gene: 5. The germline CDR1 and CDR2 sequences are SEHNR and FQNEAQ (reference sequence). The CDR3: CASTETGGNYGYTF. The CDR3 DNA follows: TGTGCCAGCACCGAGACAGGGGGAAACTATGGCTACACCTTC.

This clone appeared once. The J gene is TRBJ2-2, the V gene TRBV19, with D hard to call. The V end was cut by 8 bases, the J end by 5 bases, with 12 bases between. The CDR3 has 13 residues. In germline, CDR1 is LNHDA, CDR2 SQIVND (reference sequence). The CDR3 DNA is TGTGCCAGTTTATTAACCGAGACCGGGGAGCTGTTTTTT. Translated, it gives CASLLTETGELFF.